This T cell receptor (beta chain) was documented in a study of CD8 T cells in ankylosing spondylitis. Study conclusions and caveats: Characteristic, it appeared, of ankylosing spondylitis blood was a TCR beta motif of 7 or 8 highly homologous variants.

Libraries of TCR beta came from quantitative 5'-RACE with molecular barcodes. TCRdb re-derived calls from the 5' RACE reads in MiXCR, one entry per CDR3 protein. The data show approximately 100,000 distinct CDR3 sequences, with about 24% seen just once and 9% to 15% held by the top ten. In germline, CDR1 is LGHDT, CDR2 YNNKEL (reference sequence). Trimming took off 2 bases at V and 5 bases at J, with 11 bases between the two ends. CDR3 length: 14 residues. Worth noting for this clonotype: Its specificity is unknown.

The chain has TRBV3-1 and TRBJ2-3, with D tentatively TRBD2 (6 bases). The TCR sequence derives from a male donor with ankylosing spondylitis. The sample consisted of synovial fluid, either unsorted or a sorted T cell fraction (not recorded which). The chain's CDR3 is CASSQNVGGDTQYF. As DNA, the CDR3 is TGTGCCAGCAGCCAAAATGTGGGAGGAGATACGCAGTATTTT.